This T cell receptor (beta chain) derives from a study of memory CD4+ T cells and cytomegalovirus serostatus (dated by TCRdb to about 2019). At the level of the whole study: A total of 33 healthy Belgian adults, of whom 9 were CMV seropositive and approximately 24 were CMV seronegative, were included in the cohort. To replicate a published TCR-based CMV serostatus classifier, the researchers sequenced the CD4+ memory TCRbeta repertoires of a Belgian cohort whose cytomegalovirus serostatus was known.

Single viable CD3+CD4+CD8-CD45RO+ cells were sorted as memory CD4+ T cells on a FACSAria II. CMV serostatus was determined using a Roche Elecsys assay that detects serum IgG against CMV pp150, pp28, p38 and p52. Following thawing, total CD4+ T cells were enriched through positive selection using CD4 magnetic microbeads. Samples originated from another study that specifically interrogated the CD4+ T cell memory repertoire. Peripheral blood mononuclear cells were isolated and cryopreserved following standard operating procedures; serum was stored at -80 °C. Staining used CD3-PerCP (BW264/56), CD4-APC (RPA-T4), CD45RO-PE (UCHT1) and CD8-Pacific Orange (3B5) antibodies, with Sytox blue excluding non-viable cells. The cysteine opens and the phenylalanine closes a CDR3 of 13 amino acids. Just the 39-base CDR3 DNA is kept, in frame starting at base 1. The germline V gene gives CDR1 as SGHAT and CDR2 as FQNNGV. V was cut back by 1 base and J by 6 bases, leaving a gap of 7 bases between them.

The research as a whole found: A median bootstrapped AUC of almost 0.96 with a 95% CI of 0.76-1.00 was achieved on the Belgian cohort by the original-framework classifier. For predicting CMV serostatus, the median bootstrapped AUC was about 0.95 using the original framework and approximately 0.91 using a US-trained random forest. The results were interpreted as suggesting that the CMV-associated TCR signature is mostly present in the CD4+ memory repertoire. Only CD4+CD45RO+ memory cells were sequenced, in contrast to the original study, in which naive and memory CD4+ and CD8+ populations were covered. Of 164 previously reported CMV-associated TCRbeta sequences, 67 appeared in the CD4+ memory repertoires, each in one to five individuals.

The Quick-DNA Microprep Kit was used to extract genomic DNA from the sorted cells. Amplification of TCRbeta DNA was done with the immunoSEQ hsTCRbeta kit, following the protocol from the manufacturer. An Illumina MiSeq instrument was used to sequence the TCRbeta libraries. Under the source paper's analysis protocol: Following removal of out-of-frame sequences, approximately 2.1 million distinct TCRbeta sequences were retained, with an average of about 70,000 per individual. Each individual was scored according to the count of over 150 previously reported CMV-associated TCRbeta sequences and the total productive distinct TCRbeta count. A beta-binomial model was reimplemented in Python, and random forests from scikit-learn, run with default parameters, were trained on data from the US cohort. Classifier performance on the Belgian cohort was summarized as median AUC with percentile confidence intervals calculated over 10,000 bootstrap iterations. Here the immuneACCESS table is served through TCRdb, limited to in-frame sequences with V and J called. Missing clones are a known gap in these copies; in checked studies unresolved V genes cover under half, and the rest lacks a known reason. V and J calls and clone size are copied from that table; D and trimming were computed from the DNA. The sample table holds about 29,000 clones, of which 70% to 80% were seen once. Of the sample, 0.68% is held by the ten largest clones.

Points on this clone: The antigen it binds to is not known. Per-nucleotide qualities are absent, and no much larger clonotype sits a single base away.

The sequenced material came from memory CD4+ T cells from blood. This TCR was recovered from an adult in good health and CMV-seronegative. Here the chain combines TRBV11-2 and TRBJ1-5, with the D segment identity uncertain. The CDR3 in this case is CASSLGGGQPQHF. The base sequence is TGTGCCAGCAGCTTAGGCGGAGGTCAGCCCCAGCATTTT.